This entry lists 18 T cell receptor beta chains sequenced from one sample in a study of blood T cell repertoires in COVID-19. The assay was immunoSEQ multiplex PCR, and TCRdb's table has in-frame clones only and misses some. The sample lists over 150,000 clones, roughly 80% occurring once. What was sequenced was peripheral blood. Receptors originate from a woman of 80 years or more with COVID-19, enrolled during active disease.

This chain links TRBV6-2 or TRBV6-3 with TRBJ1-1; D might be TRBD1 (6 bases). The CDR3 covers 11 residues. Per the germline V gene, CDR1 is MNHEY and CDR2 is SVGEGT. V was trimmed by 6 bases and J by 10 bases, leaving 12 bases between them. CDR3 bases: TGTGCCAGCAGCAGGGAAGGGGGAGCTTTCTTT. Its protein product is CASSREGGAFF.

The rearrangement uses TRBV29-1 and TRBJ2-1, with a possible D match to TRBD2 (5 bases). Trimming removed 1 base at V and 3 bases at J, with 10 bases between. The CDR3 runs to 14 residues. The V gene's germline CDR1 is SQVTM and CDR2 ANQGSEA. In DNA, the CDR3 is TGCAGCGTTGAAGTCCGGGGTTTCTACAATGAGCAGTTCTTC. Protein product: CSVEVRGFYNEQFF.

J is TRBJ2-7 and V is TRBV12-5; a weak D match, TRBD1 (5 bases). The CDR3 has 11 residues. Looked up from germline, CDR1 is LGHNT and CDR2 is FRNRAP. Trimming shortened V by 3 bases and J by 7 bases, and 7 bases separated the two germline ends. The CDR3 DNA reads TGTGCTAGTGGTTTCAGGGCGGAGCAGTACTTC. It translates to CASGFRAEQYF.

This clone was detected only a few times. DNA of the CDR3: TGCGCCAGCAGCTTCGACAGCCCACAAGAGACCCAGTACTTC. It yields the protein CASSFDSPQETQYF. The chain recombines TRBV5-1 with TRBJ2-5; tentative D call: TRBD1 (5 bases). Trimming took off 2 bases at V and 2 bases at J, with 10 bases between the two ends. The germline CDR1 and CDR2 sequences are SGHRS and YFSETQ. The CDR3 runs to 14 residues.

This clone turned up a few times. The gene calls are TRBV5-6 and TRBJ2-5, with a tentative D call TRBD2 (7 bases). Trimming removed 1 base at V and 5 bases at J, with 12 bases between. The CDR3 runs to 14 residues. Germline values: CDR1 SGHDT, CDR2 YYEEEE. The DNA of the CDR3 is TGTGCCAGCAGCTTGTTCGGCGGGGGCGAGACCCAGTACTTC. Its translation is CASSLFGGGETQYF.

V usage is TRBV7-2 and J usage is TRBJ2-5, with 10 bases lining up with TRBD1. The CDR3 consists of 15 residues. Looked up from germline, CDR1 is SGHTA and CDR2 is FQGNSA. V lost 2 bases, J lost 6 bases, and 6 bases stayed unmatched. Here the CDR3 DNA reads TGTGCCAGCAGCTTACAGACAGGGGGCTCGAAGACCCAGTACTTC. Protein product: CASSLQTGGSKTQYF.

The gene calls are TRBV18 and TRBJ1-1; a possible D gene is TRBD1 (5 bases). CDR1 and CDR2 from the germline V gene are KGHSH and LQKENI. The V end was cut by 1 base, the J end by 5 bases, with 8 bases between. The CDR3 covers 13 residues. The CDR3 nucleotides read TGTGCCAGCTCACCACAGGGGTTGACTGAAGCTTTCTTT. This gives the protein CASSPQGLTEAFF. The variable domain in full, with the rest retrieved from reference TRBV18 and TRBJ1-1, is NAGVMQNPRHLVRRRGQEARLRCSPMKGHSHVYWYRQLPEEGLKFMVYLQKENIIDESGMPKERFSAEFPKEGPSILRIQQVVRGDSAAYFCASSPQGLTEAFFGQGTRLTVV.

This sequence joins TRBV15 and TRBJ1-1; no clear D. The V and J ends lost 2 bases and 1 base respectively, with 11 bases between them. This CDR3 comprises 15 residues. The germline V gene has CDR1 LNHNV and CDR2 YYDKDF (reference sequence). The CDR3 loop is CATSRSFRKNTEAFF. The CDR3 nucleotides read TGTGCCACCAGCAGATCTTTCAGGAAGAACACTGAAGCTTTCTTT.

The chain joins TRBV27 to TRBJ2-5; possible D gene TRBD1, 5 bases. With 8 bases removed from V and 6 bases from J, the gap between germline ends came to 13 bases. The V gene's germline CDR1 is MNHEY and CDR2 SMNVEV (reference sequence). The CDR3 runs 12 residues. The CDR3 nucleotides read TGTGCCAGCCCTGGGGCCTCGAAGACCCAGTACTTC. It yields the protein CASPGASKTQYF.

The chain carries TRBV27 and TRBJ1-5; 11 bases are a match to TRBD1. The CDR3 consists of 18 residues. The junction had 10 bases not matched to a gene; V was cut back by 1 base and J by 5 bases. In germline, CDR1 is MNHEY, CDR2 SMNVEV (reference sequence). The chain's CDR3 is CASSLLPGQGARDQPQHF. DNA for the CDR3: TGTGCCAGCAGTTTATTGCCCGGACAGGGGGCGAGGGATCAGCCCCAGCATTTT.

The chain employs TRBV7-9 and TRBJ1-1; D possibly corresponds to TRBD1 (6 bases). V lost 4 bases to trimming and J lost 11 bases, with 14 bases between them. This CDR3 region has 12 residues. CDR1 is SEHNR and CDR2 is FQNEAQ in the germline V gene (reference sequence). In nucleotides, the CDR3 is TGTGCCAGCAGCTACTTAGACAGGAGGGCTTTCTTT. As protein: CASSYLDRRAFF.

The V and J genes are TRBV5-6 and TRBJ1-1, with TRBD1 matching over 7 bases. Germline values: CDR1 SGHDT, CDR2 YYEEEE. There are 14 residues in the CDR3. With V trimmed by 4 bases and J by 1 base, 4 bases remained unmatched. The CDR3 DNA is TGTGCCAGCAGCCAAGGGACAGCGAACACTGAAGCTTTCTTT. It translates to CASSQGTANTEAFF. The full variable domain, rest sourced from reference TRBV5-6 and TRBJ1-1, is DAGVTQSPTHLIKTRGQQVTLRCSPKSGHDTVSWYQQALGQGPQFIFQYYEEEERQRGNFPDRFSGHQFPNYSSELNVNALLLGDSALYLCASSQGTANTEAFFGQGTRLTVV.

This chain connects TRBV19 to TRBJ2-1; TRBD2 agrees at 14 bases. Germline lookup yields CDR1 LNHDA and CDR2 SQIVND (reference sequence). V was pared by 5 bases and J by 6 bases, with 6 bases of the junction left unmatched. This CDR3 is built from 16 residues. CDR3 in DNA: TGTGCCAGTAGTGAGACTAGCGGGGGGGCCTTCAATGAGCAGTTCTTC. It yields the protein CASSETSGGAFNEQFF.

This chain links TRBV6-5 with TRBJ2-2; D is ambiguous. Between the trimmed V and J ends, which lost 6 bases and 0 bases, there was a span of 8 bases. Germline lookup yields CDR1 MNHEY and CDR2 SVGAGI. The CDR3 is made up of 14 amino acids. The CDR3 DNA is TGTGCCAGCAGCTCTATTCCGAACACCGGGGAGCTGTTTTTT. Residues: CASSSIPNTGELFF.

This clone was seen just once. The rearrangement joins TRBV6-5 to TRBJ2-7, with 8 bases aligning to TRBD2. CDR1 and CDR2 from the germline V gene are MNHEY and SVGAGI. V gave up 6 bases and J gave up 7 bases; unmatched junction bases: 11. This CDR3 has 14 amino acids. CDR3 nucleotide sequence: TGTGCCAGCAGACCCGGGACTAGAAGTGGGGAGCAGTACTTC. Protein product: CASRPGTRSGEQYF.

The rearrangement joins TRBV28 to TRBJ2-7, with a possible D match to TRBD2 (6 bases). Trimming cost V 10 bases and J 3 bases, with 19 bases left between them. Germline CDR1 MDHEN, CDR2 SYDVKM. There are 14 residues in the CDR3. CDR3 nucleotides: TGTGCCACCCTTCCCACTAGCCCCAACTACGAGCAGTACTTC. Translated: CATLPTSPNYEQYF.

The V call is TRBV6-5, the J call TRBJ1-1; D gene unclear. Trimming took off 0 bases at V and 6 bases at J, with 11 bases between the two ends. The germline V gene has CDR1 MNHEY and CDR2 SVGAGI. The CDR3 covers 14 residues. This CDR3 reads CASSYSSPLAEAFF. CDR3 coding DNA: TGTGCCAGCAGTTACTCGTCTCCGCTAGCTGAAGCTTTCTTT.

A single count supports this clone. The chain employs TRBV2 and TRBJ1-2, with a tentative D call TRBD1 (5 bases). Deletions cut 1 base from V and 3 bases from J, with 12 bases between. The CDR3 spans 15 residues. Germline V lookup: CDR1 SNHLY, CDR2 FYNNEI. CDR3 amino acids: CASSEVYFRDYGYTF. The CDR3 region has the DNA TGTGCCAGCAGTGAAGTTTATTTCAGGGACTATGGCTACACCTTC. The full variable domain, completed using reference TRBV2 and TRBJ1-2, is EPEVTQTPSHQVTQMGQEVILRCVPISNHLYFYWYRQILGQKVEFLVSFYNNEISEKSEIFDDQFSVERPDGSNFTLKIRSTKLEDSAMYFCASSEVYFRDYGYTFGSGTRLTVV.